These 17 T cell receptor beta chains share one sample of origin, sequenced in a study of somatic mutations in cytotoxic T cells in rheumatoid arthritis. The data were produced by immunoSEQ multiplex PCR, yet TCRdb's version contains in-frame clones alone and is incomplete. The sample includes 2,000 to 2,500 clones, under 85% of them seen just once. The source was CD8+ T cells sorted from blood, collected at a follow-up visit. Source of these receptors: a man aged 65 to 79 with rheumatoid arthritis.

This chain joins TRBV6-5 and TRBJ2-1; 8 bases line up with TRBD1. CDR1 MNHEY and CDR2 SVGAGI come from the germline V gene. CDR3 length equals 13 residues. With 10 bases clipped from V and 4 bases from J, the junction kept 6 bases outside the gene matches. DNA for the CDR3: TGTGCCACCGGGACAGGACGATACAATGAGCAGTTCTTC. Protein: CATGTGRYNEQFF.

V usage is TRBV7-9 and J usage is TRBJ1-5; a possible D gene is TRBD1 (6 bases). The CDR3 covers 16 residues. The germline gives CDR1 SEHNR, CDR2 FQNEAQ (reference sequence). The germline V and J ends were trimmed by 3 bases and 3 bases, with 15 bases remaining between them. DNA of the CDR3: TGTGCCAGCAGCTTGGGGGAGACAGGCTACAATCAGCCCCAGCATTTT. It is translated as CASSLGETGYNQPQHF. The full variable domain, its missing parts supplied by reference TRBV7-9 and TRBJ1-5, is DTGVSQNPRHKITKRGQNVTFRCDPISEHNRLYWYRQTLGQGPEFLTYFQNEAQLEKSRLLSDRFSAERPKGSFSTLEIQRTEQGDSAMYLCASSLGETGYNQPQHFGDGTRLSIL.

V and J are TRBV5-6 and TRBJ2-5; D is perhaps TRBD1 or TRBD2 (5 bases each). Germline V gene data show CDR1 as SGHDT and CDR2 as YYEEEE. The V end lost 4 bases, the J end lost 9 bases, and 19 bases lay between the germline ends. There are 14 residues in the CDR3. The CDR3 nucleotides read TGTGCCAGCAGCCCAGGGACCGGCCCCAGGGCCCAGTACTTC. Amino acid sequence: CASSPGTGPRAQYF.

The rearrangement uses TRBV6-7 and TRBJ2-2, with D possibly TRBD2 on 5 matching bases. TRBV6-7 is classed as an ORF, of uncertain function. Trimming removed 1 base from V and 2 bases from J, with 14 bases in between. CDR3 size: 17 residues. The CDR3 protein is CASSYYPRTVNTGELFF. DNA of the CDR3: TGTGCCAGCAGTTACTACCCGAGGACTGTAAACACCGGGGAGCTGTTTTTT.

The chain links TRBV2 to TRBJ2-2; 8 bases line up with TRBD2. The CDR3 runs to 14 residues. Looked up from germline, CDR1 is SNHLY and CDR2 is FYNNEI. With 5 bases clipped from V and 2 bases from J, the junction kept 1 base outside the gene matches. As DNA, the CDR3 is TGTGCCAGCAGTATAGCGGGAAACACCGGGGAGCTGTTTTTT. This encodes CASSIAGNTGELFF. Filled out from reference TRBV2 and TRBJ2-2, the complete variable domain reads EPEVTQTPSHQVTQMGQEVILRCVPISNHLYFYWYRQILGQKVEFLVSFYNNEISEKSEIFDDQFSVERPDGSNFTLKIRSTKLEDSAMYFCASSIAGNTGELFFGEGSRLTVL.

This clone was observed a single time. This CDR3 is CSVEVMAGGKFGQYF. In DNA, the CDR3 is TGCAGCGTTGAAGTAATGGCGGGGGGCAAGTTCGGGCAGTACTTC. This chain connects TRBV29-1 to TRBJ2-7, with 8 bases matching TRBD2. The CDR3 consists of 15 residues. CDR1 is SQVTM and CDR2 is ANQGSEA in the germline V gene. V was clipped by 1 base and J by 9 bases; unmatched bases: 14.

The CDR3 DNA is TGTGCCAGCAGTCCTGTAGCGGGAGGGGCCTACGAGCAGTACTTC. Its translation: CASSPVAGGAYEQYF. J is TRBJ2-7 and V is TRBV27; TRBD2 aligns across 11 bases. Germline lookup yields CDR1 MNHEY and CDR2 SMNVEV (reference sequence). V shed 5 bases and J 2 bases; nucleotides not matched to a gene: 5. The CDR3 totals 15 residues.

The chain is built from TRBV19 and TRBJ2-7; TRBD2 agrees at 10 bases. Germline CDR1 and CDR2: LNHDA and SQIVND (reference sequence). This CDR3 spans 15 amino acids. V lost 2 bases and J lost 3; bases outside the gene matches: 4. The CDR3 loop reads CASSITSGGVYEQYF. CDR3 nucleotide sequence: TGTGCCAGTAGTATAACCAGCGGGGGGGTCTACGAGCAGTACTTC.

The chain links TRBV28 to TRBJ1-4; maybe TRBD1 (6 bases). V was trimmed by 6 bases and J by 7 bases, leaving 15 bases between them. Germline V gives CDR1 MDHEN, CDR2 SYDVKM. The CDR3 length is 14 residues. In nucleotides, the CDR3 is TGTGCCAGCAGGGGGGGGGCCTGGGGTGAAAAACTGTTTTTT. Residues: CASRGGAWGEKLFF.

The rearrangement links TRBV27 to TRBJ2-1; possibly TRBD2 for D (7 bases). Germline V gives CDR1 MNHEY, CDR2 SMNVEV (reference sequence). The V and J ends lost 2 bases and 10 bases respectively, with 12 bases between them. The CDR3 extends over 13 amino acids. In DNA form, the CDR3 reads TGTGCCAGCAGTTTAGGGGGGGCACGCGAGCAGTTCTTC. Protein sequence: CASSLGGAREQFF.

This rearrangement joins TRBV19 to TRBJ2-1, with TRBD2 matching over 7 bases. CDR1 is LNHDA and CDR2 is SQIVND in the germline V gene (reference sequence). J gave up 0 bases and V 10 bases, and 9 bases lay outside the gene matches. The CDR3 runs 15 residues. The CDR3 nucleotides are TGTGCCACCCGGGGAGGGAGAAGCTCCTACAATGAGCAGTTCTTC. Protein product: CATRGGRSSYNEQFF.

Within the sample, this clone is medium-sized. The chain carries TRBV5-4 and TRBJ2-7; D is perhaps TRBD2 (5 bases). Germline lookup yields CDR1 SGHNT and CDR2 YYREEE (reference sequence). This CDR3 contains 15 residues. With 2 bases removed from V and 2 bases from J, the gap between germline ends came to 14 bases. The CDR3 DNA is TGTGCCAGCAGCTTACTAGGACGGCCCCCCTACGAGCAGTACTTC. It translates to CASSLLGRPPYEQYF.

The chain carries TRBV21-1 and TRBJ2-7; no check of the table's D call, TRBD2, against the DNA was made. TRBV21-1 is noted as a pseudogene. This CDR3 region has 16 residues. CDR3 in DNA: TGTGCCAGCAGCGCCCGCCAAAAACCGGGATCCTACGAGCAGTACTTC. Translation: CASSARQKPGSYEQYF.

The chain couples TRBV6-5 to TRBJ2-7; no definite D call. The CDR3 consists of 14 residues. V was shortened by 5 bases and J by 1 base, with 12 bases between the two germline ends. Germline V lookup: CDR1 MNHEY, CDR2 SVGAGI. For the CDR3, the DNA is TGTGCCAGCAGTGATTCGGGCACGTCCTACGAGCAGTACTTC. Residues: CASSDSGTSYEQYF.

The chain recombines TRBV28 with TRBJ2-7; 9 bases line up with TRBD1. This CDR3 contains 16 residues. Germline values: CDR1 MDHEN, CDR2 SYDVKM. V was clipped by 3 bases and J by 2 bases; unmatched bases: 8. CDR3: CASSFSGTGYTYEQYF. Here the CDR3 DNA reads TGTGCCAGCAGTTTCTCTGGGACAGGGTACACCTACGAGCAGTACTTC.

In its sample, this clone was seen once. The genes are TRBV7-9 and TRBJ2-7; no reliable D call. V dropped 1 base and J dropped 7 bases, with 20 bases sitting between them. CDR3 size: 16 residues. The V gene's germline CDR1 is SEHNR and CDR2 FQNEAQ (reference sequence). The CDR3 protein is CASSLDFSAQEDEQYF. CDR3 DNA: TGTGCCAGCAGCTTAGATTTCTCGGCCCAAGAAGATGAGCAGTACTTC.

The chain carries TRBV19 and TRBJ2-6; D gene ambiguous. Germline assignment: CDR1 LNHDA and CDR2 SQIVND (reference sequence). V was shortened by 5 bases and J by 0 bases, with 11 bases between the two germline ends. This CDR3 contains 16 residues. The CDR3 sequence: CASSPPDTSGANVLTF. The DNA of the CDR3 is TGTGCCAGTAGTCCCCCTGACACCTCTGGGGCCAACGTCCTGACTTTC.